These 25 T cell receptor beta chains originate from one sample sequenced in a study of T cells in Graves' hyperthyroidism and ophthalmopathy. RNA transcripts were the template for amplifying TCR beta CDR3 regions. RT-PCR in the first round (using the HTBI primer set) targeted the TCR CDR3. MiXCR, run by TCRdb on the multiplex PCR reads, gives a single entry per CDR3 protein. The table has some 560,000 distinct CDR3 sequences, roughly 15% seen once. Sequencing was carried out using blood. These TCRs come from a woman between 35 and 50 years old with Graves' hyperthyroidism.

This clonotype was counted many times. The CDR3 coding sequence is TGCGCCAGCGGACAGGGCAGTGTCACTGAAGCTTTCTTT. Translating it yields CASGQGSVTEAFF. V is TRBV5-1 and J is TRBJ1-1, with TRBD1 matching over 8 bases. CDR1 is SGHRS, CDR2 YFSETQ, per germline. Trimming removed 7 bases from V and 4 bases from J; junction bases left unmatched: 6. The CDR3 contains 13 residues.

This clonotype was observed at least ten times. This sequence joins TRBV6-1 and TRBJ1-1; D unclear. CDR3 size: 15 residues. Germline lookup yields CDR1 MNHNS and CDR2 SASEGT. V dropped 3 bases and J dropped 4 bases, with 15 bases sitting between them. In nucleotides, the CDR3 is TGTGCCAGCAGTGAGCCCCCGACAACGGGCACTGAAGCTTTCTTT. It yields the protein CASSEPPTTGTEAFF.

This clonotype was observed a handful of times. This chain uses TRBV20-1 with TRBJ2-7; 12 bases fit TRBD2. This CDR3 region has 15 residues. V shed 6 bases and J 2 bases; nucleotides not matched to a gene: 8. From germline, CDR1 is DFQATT and CDR2 SNEGSKA (reference sequence). This CDR3 reads CSAGLAGSRAYEQYF. The CDR3 DNA sequence: TGCAGTGCCGGACTAGCGGGAAGCCGGGCCTACGAGCAGTACTTC.

There are many counts of this clonotype. The chain uses TRBV29-1 and TRBJ2-1; 7 bases fit TRBD2. CDR1 SQVTM and CDR2 ANQGSEA come from the germline V gene. The CDR3 runs 14 residues. V was clipped by 4 bases and J by 3 bases; unmatched bases: 6. CDR3 DNA sequence: TGCAGCGTTGCGGTTGCGGGAGACTACAATGAGCAGTTCTTC. Its protein is CSVAVAGDYNEQFF.

This clonotype showed up many times. The chain couples TRBV11-2 to TRBJ2-5; D is uncertain. The CDR3 has 13 amino acids. The V and J ends lost 5 bases and 4 bases respectively, with 11 bases between them. Germline CDR1 and CDR2: SGHAT and FQNNGV. CDR3 sequence: CASSIRLLETQYF. The CDR3 coding sequence is TGTGCCAGCAGCATCCGCTTGTTAGAGACCCAGTACTTC.

This clonotype was counted ten times or more. J is TRBJ1-1 and V is TRBV5-1; D possibly corresponds to TRBD1 (5 bases). Deletions cut 2 bases from V and 5 bases from J, with 16 bases between. Germline CDR1 is SGHRS and CDR2 is YFSETQ. The CDR3 totals 15 residues. DNA of the CDR3: TGCGCCAGCAGCTTAGACGTCTCGGGGGGAACTGAAGCTTTCTTT. It yields the protein CASSLDVSGGTEAFF.

In its sample, this clonotype was seen a few times. The chain recombines TRBV27 with TRBJ2-5; D is unclear. V was pared by 4 bases and J by 0 bases, with 9 bases between. Per germline, CDR1 MNHEY and CDR2 SMNVEV (reference sequence). This CDR3 contains 14 residues. The chain's CDR3 is CASSSVKYQETQYF. The CDR3 DNA reads TGTGCCAGCAGTTCGGTGAAGTACCAAGAGACCCAGTACTTC.

This clonotype was detected a few times. V and J are TRBV11-3 and TRBJ2-7; TRBD1 matches at 7 bases. Trimming removed 3 bases from V and 2 bases from J; junction bases left unmatched: 7. The CDR3 is 15 residues long. Per germline, CDR1 SGHNT and CDR2 YENEEA. The chain's CDR3 is CASSFLRGPAYEQYF. CDR3 DNA sequence: TGTGCCAGCAGCTTTCTAAGGGGGCCTGCCTACGAGCAGTACTTC.

This clonotype has a count of ten or more. The chain links TRBV5-6 to TRBJ2-5; D is perhaps TRBD1 or TRBD2 (6 bases each). The CDR3 covers 15 residues. Germline V gene lookup returns CDR1 SGHDT and CDR2 YYEEEE. With 5 bases removed from V and 5 bases from J, the gap between germline ends came to 19 bases. The CDR3 loop is CASSHTEGVEETQYF. CDR3 nucleotides: TGTGCCAGCAGTCACACGGAGGGGGTGGAGGAGACCCAGTACTTC.

This clonotype was found many times. The chain joins TRBV28 to TRBJ2-7, with a tentative D call TRBD2 (6 bases). V lost 10 bases and J 1 base, leaving 17 bases between the germline ends. Germline values: CDR1 MDHEN, CDR2 SYDVKM. CDR3 length: 14 amino acids. CDR3 amino acids: CAIQSAGGSYEQYF. In nucleotides, the CDR3 is TGTGCCATTCAATCTGCCGGGGGATCCTACGAGCAGTACTTC.

This clonotype has just a few counts. This chain connects TRBV5-1 to TRBJ2-1, with no clear D. Germline assignment: CDR1 SGHRS and CDR2 YFSETQ. The CDR3 is 13 residues long. V dropped 2 bases and J dropped 8 bases, with 11 bases sitting between them. CDR3: CASSFLDPDEQFF. In DNA form, the CDR3 reads TGCGCCAGCAGCTTTCTAGATCCGGATGAGCAGTTCTTC. The full variable domain, in which reference TRBV5-1 and TRBJ2-1 provide the parts outside the CDR3, is KAGVTQTPRYLIKTRGQQVTLSCSPISGHRSVSWYQQTPGQGLQFLFEYFSETQRNKGNFPGRFSGRQFSNSRSEMNVSTLELGDSALYLCASSFLDPDEQFFGPGTRLTVL.

This clonotype has at least ten counts. V and J are TRBV7-8 and TRBJ2-5, with 11 positions matching TRBD2. There are 16 residues in the CDR3. The germline gives CDR1 SGHVS, CDR2 FQNEAQ. V gave up 0 bases and J gave up 4 bases; unmatched junction bases: 4. As DNA, the CDR3 is TGTGCCAGCAGCTTAGCTCGACTAGCGGGAACAGAGACCCAGTACTTC. Translated, it gives CASSLARLAGTETQYF.

Notes on this clonotype: A clone one base away is much larger, so this may be a read error. The V call is TRBV27, the J call TRBJ2-3; a possible D gene is TRBD2 (5 bases). The germline CDR1 and CDR2 sequences are MNHEY and SMNVEV (reference sequence). The CDR3 runs 15 residues. The CDR3 loop is CTSSPRGGYTDTQYF. Here the CDR3 DNA reads TGTACCAGCAGTCCCCGAGGAGGTTACACAGATACGCAGTATTTT.

This clonotype was seen ten or more times. This chain links TRBV6-1 with TRBJ2-3, with D tentatively TRBD1 (6 bases). In germline, CDR1 is MNHNS, CDR2 SASEGT. The CDR3 covers 16 residues. V was pared by 6 bases and J by 4 bases, with 20 bases between. Written as DNA, the CDR3 is TGTGCCAGCAGACCGACTGACAGGCGAGCAGCAGATACGCAGTATTTT. It encodes CASRPTDRRAADTQYF.

This clonotype was seen at least ten times. The chain is built from TRBV5-1 and TRBJ2-1; 12 bases align to TRBD2. The CDR3 sequence is 15 residues long. Germline-derived CDR1 and CDR2 are SGHRS and YFSETQ. J was trimmed by 12 bases and V by 5 bases; bases with no gene match: 12. As DNA, the CDR3 is TGCGCCAGCAGACTAGCGGGAGGCCCCCGGGAAACGCAGTTCTTC. It yields the protein CASRLAGGPRETQFF. Complete variable domain (other parts from reference TRBV5-1 and TRBJ2-1): KAGVTQTPRYLIKTRGQQVTLSCSPISGHRSVSWYQQTPGQGLQFLFEYFSETQRNKGNFPGRFSGRQFSNSRSEMNVSTLELGDSALYLCASRLAGGPRETQFFGPGTRLTVL.

The chain couples TRBV6-2 or TRBV6-3 to TRBJ2-1; D possibly matches TRBD1 or TRBD2 (5 bases each). With 6 bases removed from V and 9 bases from J, the gap between germline ends came to 27 bases. This CDR3 contains 17 residues. The germline V gene has CDR1 MNHEY and CDR2 SVGEGT. Here the CDR3 reads CASRLNAGTSSRGEQFF. In DNA form, the CDR3 reads TGTGCCAGCAGACTCAATGCCGGGACGAGTTCAAGGGGTGAGCAGTTCTTC.

The table lists this clonotype with many counts. The chain links TRBV7-2 to TRBJ2-1; 11 positions match TRBD1. Germline V lookup: CDR1 SGHTA, CDR2 FQGNSA. The ends lost 3 bases at V and 5 bases at J; junction bases unmatched: 3. The CDR3 runs to 15 residues. The chain's CDR3 is CASSLGQGVNNEQFF. The CDR3 nucleotides are TGTGCCAGCAGCTTGGGACAGGGGGTAAACAATGAGCAGTTCTTC.

This clonotype was found many times. The V call is TRBV28, the J call TRBJ2-1, with D possibly being TRBD2 (6 bases). V dropped 7 bases and J dropped 0 bases, with 22 bases sitting between them. The CDR3 consists of 18 residues. Germline-derived CDR1 and CDR2 are MDHEN and SYDVKM. CDR3 in DNA: TGTGCCAGCACTAAACTAGCCACCAACAGAGCCTCCTACAATGAGCAGTTCTTC. This encodes CASTKLATNRASYNEQFF.

The sample holds many counts of this clonotype. Here the CDR3 reads CASSLLGANTDTQYF. In DNA, the CDR3 is TGTGCCAGCAGCTTACTTGGGGCGAACACAGATACGCAGTATTTT. This chain connects TRBV7-9 to TRBJ2-3; a possible D gene is TRBD1 (5 bases). The germline V gene has CDR1 SEHNR and CDR2 FQNEAQ (reference sequence). V was cut by 2 bases and J by 2 bases, with 11 bases left in between. This CDR3 region has 15 residues. Filled out from reference TRBV7-9 and TRBJ2-3, the complete variable domain reads DTGVSQNPRHKITKRGQNVTFRCDPISEHNRLYWYRQTLGQGPEFLTYFQNEAQLEKSRLLSDRFSAERPKGSFSTLEIQRTEQGDSAMYLCASSLLGANTDTQYFGPGTRLTVL.

Many counts were recorded for this clonotype. The chain is built from TRBV28 and TRBJ1-2; the D is unclear. The length of the CDR3 is 13 residues. V was shortened by 5 bases and J by 10 bases, with 17 bases between the two germline ends. The germline CDR1 and CDR2 sequences are MDHEN and SYDVKM. The CDR3 coding sequence is TGTGCCAGCAGTGCTCAGGTACTTGGAATCTACACCTTC. Translating gives CASSAQVLGIYTF.

This clonotype was seen ten or more times. The chain is built from TRBV2 and TRBJ2-7; no firm D call. Germline CDR1 is SNHLY and CDR2 is FYNNEI. V dropped 8 bases and J dropped 4 bases, with 12 bases sitting between them. The CDR3 runs 12 residues. The CDR3 is CASSTRPYEQYF. The CDR3 coding sequence is TGTGCCAGCTCTACAAGACCTTACGAGCAGTACTTC.

Worth noting for this clonotype: This may arise from a read error, as a much more abundant clone is one base away. V gene TRBV10-3 combines with J gene TRBJ2-1, with a tentative D call TRBD2 (6 bases). The assigned J gene may be wrong: the sequence end matches TRBJ2-7 better. CDR1 is ENHRY and CDR2 is SYGVKD in the germline V gene. This CDR3 is built from 16 residues. Here the CDR3 reads CAISRGAGVSYNEQYF. The CDR3 DNA follows: TGTGCCATCAGTAGGGGAGCGGGCGTCTCCTACAATGAGCAGTACTTC.

The chain links TRBV6-1 to TRBJ2-7; D possibly corresponds to TRBD1 (6 bases). Germline V lookup: CDR1 MNHNS, CDR2 SASEGT. Trimming removed 6 bases at V and 6 bases at J, with 18 bases between. The CDR3 length is 14 residues. The CDR3 sequence: CASSSGDVRAEQYF. The CDR3 nucleotides are TGTGCCAGCAGCTCAGGGGACGTTCGGGCCGAGCAGTACTTC.

This clonotype was recorded many times. The chain recombines TRBV7-8 with TRBJ2-7; D may correspond to TRBD1 or TRBD2 (6 bases each). This CDR3 has 14 residues. The V end lost 5 bases, the J end lost 4 bases, and 15 bases lay between the germline ends. The germline V gene encodes CDR1 SGHVS and CDR2 FQNEAQ. For the CDR3, the DNA is TGTGCCAGCAGCACTCAGGGGAGGTTATACGAGCAGTACTTC. Translating it yields CASSTQGRLYEQYF.

As to this clonotype: Given a much more abundant clone one base away, this may be a read error. This chain links TRBV9 with TRBJ2-3, with unresolved D. V was cut by 0 bases and J by 3 bases, with 11 bases left in between. This CDR3 spans 15 amino acids. Germline V lookup: CDR1 SGDLS, CDR2 YYNGEE. CDR3 protein: CASSVAASSTDTQYF. Here the CDR3 DNA reads TGTGCCAGCAGCGTAGCCGCTTCCTCAACAGATACGCAGTATTTT.